This T cell receptor beta chain stems from a study of shared clonotypes between healthy human individuals. Naive CD8 cells comprised CD45RO-negative, CCR7-positively selected cells, excluding terminally differentiated effector memory CD45RA+ cells. For each subset, genomic DNA was distributed in equal portions over several immunoSEQ plates. Sequencing used immunoSEQ multiplex PCR; TCRdb keeps in-frame clones, though not all of them. The sample yields around 2,100,000 clones, 85% to 95% seen once. This CDR3 has 15 amino acids. Germline lookup yields CDR1 LNHDA and CDR2 SQIVND (reference sequence). J lost 8 bases, V lost 5 bases, and 11 bases had no gene match.

The receptor was derived from a man between 18 and 35 years old in good health. The specimen sequenced was naive CD8+ T cells sorted from blood. The chain joins TRBV19 to TRBJ1-4; 7 positions agree with TRBD1. In DNA form, the CDR3 reads TGTGCCAGTAGTGCTTACGGGACAGCTGGGGAAAAACTGTTTTTT. Protein sequence: CASSAYGTAGEKLFF.